This T cell receptor beta chain was sequenced in a study of T cells in Graves' hyperthyroidism and ophthalmopathy. Study conclusions and caveats: Researchers found most expanded thyroid clonotypes above 0.001 in blood as well.

V was clipped by 4 bases and J by 0 bases; unmatched bases: 5. The CDR3 has 15 amino acids. Germline CDR1 is SGHRS and CDR2 is YFSETQ. Comments on this clonotype: What it recognizes is unknown.

Amplification of TCR beta CDR3 regions was performed using RNA transcripts as template. First-round RT-PCR targeting the TCR CDR3 was performed with the HTBI primer set. TCRdb re-called the multiplex PCR reads through MiXCR, storing one row per CDR3 protein. The sample lists approximately 870,000 distinct CDR3 sequences; roughly 40% were seen once. V is TRBV5-1 and J is TRBJ2-7, with TRBD2 matching 9 bases. Sequenced sample: blood. The TCR sequence derives from a man aged 18 to 30 with Graves' hyperthyroidism. The CDR3 bases are TGCGCCAGCAGCCAGCGGACTAGCGCCTCCTACGAGCAGTACTTC. Its protein is CASSQRTSASYEQYF.